A single T cell receptor beta chain is shown here with its context. The clone's antigen remains unknown. No much larger clone exists at a distance of one base, and base qualities are not known. Samples from volunteer blood donors who had recovered from COVID-19 were contributed by a second Seattle source. Each collaborating institution followed its own protocols to collect whole blood in K2EDTA tubes. Collaborator samples were shipped for TCRbeta analysis as frozen whole blood, isolated PBMCs, or DNA extracted from either sample type. TCRbeta CDR3 regions were amplified from genomic DNA by means of the immunoSEQ Assay, a bias-controlled multiplex PCR. In the original analysis: Nucleated cell counts per sample were estimated from amplification of reference gene primers within the assay. To quantify the absolute abundance of each unique TCRbeta CDR3 rearrangement, sequence reads were collapsed and filtered. For each sample, productive Simpson clonality was calculated by taking the square root of Simpson's diversity index across productive rearrangements. TCRdb mirrors the immuneACCESS table, restricted to in-frame sequences. Some clones are absent from its copies; in checked studies, under half trace to an unresolved V gene, and the reason for the others is unknown. The DNA was the basis for D and trimming; V, J and clone size are from that table. Within this sample are around 270,000 clones, with 84% of them counted one time only. The top ten constitute less than 2% of the sample.

This entry comes from a study of blood T cell repertoires in COVID-19 (TCRdb year 2020). Describing the broader study: Collaborator samples came from the United States, Italy and Spain and covered acute and convalescent phases of COVID-19. The prospective study material was composed of cDNA or gDNA derived from T cells, B-cell-depleted T cells, or PBMCs. Deeply sampled blood TCRbeta repertoires from subjects exposed to, actively infected with, or recovered from COVID-19 were included in the dataset. The repertoires were released in a freely available public database intended as a resource for research on the immune response to SARS-CoV-2. Samples were obtained from the ongoing ImmuneRACE study (first 160 participants) and from approximately 1,200 subjects provided by 6 global collaborators. A de-identified subject ID, COVID-19 status, age in years and sex were almost always included in the sample metadata. Where HLA class I and class II types were available, the types were taken from metadata supplied by the sample provider, not from assay-based typing. Here is what the overall study found, with its caveats: Clinical and demographic metadata were provided uncurated, with the amount varying by source and participant.

This sequence was found in a woman in her forties who had recovered from COVID-19. Material for sequencing was peripheral blood.

The encoded CDR3 is CASSGSGGLREQYF. In nucleotide form, the sequence is TGTGCCAGTAGTGGTAGCGGGGGCCTGCGGGAGCAGTACTTC. Here the chain combines TRBV19 and TRBJ2-7; 9 central nucleotides agree with TRBD2. Looking up the germline V gene (reference sequence) yields CDR1 LNHDA and CDR2 SQIVND. Trimming takes 5 bases off V and 7 bases off J; junction bases not matched to a gene: 9. The CDR3 spans 14 residues, from the cysteine through the phenylalanine. The CDR3 DNA has 42 bases and is translated from base 1. The CDR3, completed at both ends by the reference TRBV19 and TRBJ2-7 genes, gives the full variable domain DGGITQSPKYLFRKEGQNVTLSCEQNLNHDAMYWYRQDPGQGLRLIYYSQIVNDFQKGDIAEGYSVSREKKESFPLTVTSAQKNPTAFYLCASSGSGGLREQYFGPGTRLTVT.